This section outlines one TCR beta chain sequence together with its context. The data were obtained in a study of monozygotic twins with inflammatory bowel disease. Eight separate reactions per sample served to make cDNA. Through template switching, UMIs that included a 6-nucleotide sample barcode were added. TCRdb re-called the 5' RACE reads and gives one entry per CDR3 protein, without DNA. The sample's table shows over 110,000 distinct CDR3 sequences. Blood was drawn at about 2.6 ml per donor. Germline CDR1 and CDR2: MNHEY and SVGAGI. This CDR3 comprises 11 residues. Sequencing was performed on blood. The V gene is TRBV6-5, the J gene TRBJ2-7. This TCR was sampled from a human donor with ulcerative colitis or Crohn's disease, or a healthy co-twin of an affected twin (not recorded which). The CDR3 loop is CASRILGEQYF.